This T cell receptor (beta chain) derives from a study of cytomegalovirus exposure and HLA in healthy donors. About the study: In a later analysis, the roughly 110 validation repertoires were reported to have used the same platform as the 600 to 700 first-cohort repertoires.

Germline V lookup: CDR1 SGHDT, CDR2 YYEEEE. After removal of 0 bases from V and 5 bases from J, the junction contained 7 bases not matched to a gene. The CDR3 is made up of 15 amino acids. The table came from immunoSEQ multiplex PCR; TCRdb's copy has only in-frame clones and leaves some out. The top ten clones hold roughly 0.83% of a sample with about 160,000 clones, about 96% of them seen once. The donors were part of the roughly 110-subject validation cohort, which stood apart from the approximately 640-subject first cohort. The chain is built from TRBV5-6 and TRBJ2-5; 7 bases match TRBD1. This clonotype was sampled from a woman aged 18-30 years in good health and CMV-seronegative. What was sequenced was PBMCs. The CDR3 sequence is CASSLEQGTRETQYF. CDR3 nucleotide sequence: TGTGCCAGCAGCTTGGAACAGGGGACGCGGGAGACCCAGTACTTC.